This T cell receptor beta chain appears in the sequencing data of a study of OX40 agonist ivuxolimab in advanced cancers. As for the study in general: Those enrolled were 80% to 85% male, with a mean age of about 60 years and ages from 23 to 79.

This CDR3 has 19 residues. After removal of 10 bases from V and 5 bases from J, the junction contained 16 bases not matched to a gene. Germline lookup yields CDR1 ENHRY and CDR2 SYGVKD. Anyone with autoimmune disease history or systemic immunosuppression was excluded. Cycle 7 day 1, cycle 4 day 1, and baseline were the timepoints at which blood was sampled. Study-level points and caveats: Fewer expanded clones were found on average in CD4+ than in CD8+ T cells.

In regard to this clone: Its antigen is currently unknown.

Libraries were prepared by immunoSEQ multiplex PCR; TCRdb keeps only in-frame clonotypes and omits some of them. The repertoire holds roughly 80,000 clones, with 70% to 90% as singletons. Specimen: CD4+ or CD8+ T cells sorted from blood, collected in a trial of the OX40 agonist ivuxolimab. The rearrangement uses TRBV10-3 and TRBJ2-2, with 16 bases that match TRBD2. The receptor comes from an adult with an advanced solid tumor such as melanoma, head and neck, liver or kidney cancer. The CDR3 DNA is TGTGCCACCGAGCTGGGACTAGCGGGGGGGCCTAGAGGGACCGGGGAGCTGTTTTTT. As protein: CATELGLAGGPRGTGELFF.